The clone carrying this TCR beta chain is a singleton in its sample. Some clones are missing from TCRdb's copy, which holds only in-frame ones; the method was immunoSEQ multiplex PCR. This table holds approximately 360,000 clones, about 90% found once. Germline V gene sequence: CDR1 MGHRA, CDR2 YSYEKL. The CDR3 runs 16 residues. The trim removed 4 bases at V and 9 bases at J, leaving 13 bases unmatched. This entry belongs to a study of blood T cell repertoires in COVID-19. The sequence was obtained from a man aged 35-49 years with acute or convalescent COVID-19. Sequenced input: peripheral blood. The chain is built from TRBV4-1 and TRBJ2-1, with 9 bases identical to TRBD2. The DNA for the CDR3 is TGCGCCAGCAGCCGGGCCTCCTCGACTAGCGGTCGTGAGCAGTTCTTC. It encodes CASSRASSTSGREQFF.